This entry describes one T cell receptor (beta chain). The antigen it recognizes is unknown. Base quality data are lacking; no much larger clone is found one base away. The CDR3 regions of human TCRbeta chains were analyzed by immunosequencing. Regarding the original processing steps: Repertoire TCRs were checked for matches against a reference library of SARS-CoV-2-specific TCRs that had been generated using the MIRA antigen-specificity platform. Breadth meant the fraction of unique TCRs that were SARS-CoV-2-associated, whereas depth meant the fraction of total T cells that were SARS-CoV-2-associated. Using the MIRA data, each spike-specific TCR was mapped to the spike region that the TCR reacts to and placed in a CD4 or CD8 class. Log10-transformed breadth and depth values were compared by one-way ANOVA with Sidak's multiple comparisons tests. Held by TCRdb, this immuneACCESS table contains in-frame sequences only and omits some clones. Under half of the omission traces to an unresolved V gene where checked; the cause of the rest is unknown. D and trimming were read from the DNA, whereas the V and J calls and clone size are those reported in that table. A total of roughly 150,000 clones appear in this sample, around 91% of them only once. Together, the top ten hold approximately 5.9% of the sample.

The source of the sample is a study of T cell responses to AZD1222 COVID-19 vaccine (dated by TCRdb to 2020 to 2023). In the study overall: TCR sequencing covered roughly 230 trial participants: 200 to 220 given two doses of AZD1222 and around 26 given two doses of MenACWY control vaccine. Trial participants were enrolled by age into subgroups of 18-55, 56-69 and 70-plus years, and about 150, 27 and 61 TCR-sequenced participants, respectively, were included in these subgroups. Paper-wide results and their limitations: Because no day 14 peak-response samples were available, the repertoires could be characterized only after the peak T cell response. Participants were mostly white British, with more females than males. The authors suggested clonal diversity may have been underestimated. The 56-69-year group was small, and its depth increase did not reach significance, likely because of low power. Spike-specific TCR breadth and depth rose significantly after two AZD1222 doses compared with day 0 and with MenACWY recipients. Only a handful of AZD1222 recipients were SARS-CoV-2 seropositive at baseline, limiting conclusions about previously exposed vaccinees. The vaccine-associated CD4 TCRs covered the entire spike protein, and the dominant responses fell in regions 160-218 and 743-854. Reportedly, almost half of the unique spike-specific TCRs recognized epitopes lying outside the regions that are mutated in the B.1.351 and B.1.1.7 variants.

Per the publication, the time point label means: about 28 days (+/-7) after the second vaccine dose. Because spike-specific TCR depth and breadth did not differ between the two schedules, AZD1222 recipients who got a second dose at roughly 4 weeks were pooled with those who got a second dose at roughly 12 weeks. Vaccinee samples were obtained from the UK trials COV001 and COV002, which included a single-blind randomized controlled phase 2/3 trial of AZD1222 (ChAdOx1 nCoV-19) in healthy adults. For TCRbeta chain sequencing, PBMC samples were collected from trial participants at day 0 and at day 28 after the second dose. The sequencing here drew on peripheral blood, taken 28 days after the second AZD1222 dose. This TCR came from an adult who received the AZD1222 COVID-19 vaccine.

The DNA reads as follows: TGTGCCAGCAGTCCCGCCTCCTGGACCGACTATGGCTACACCTTC. This yields the protein CASSPASWTDYGYTF. The V and J genes are TRBV28 and TRBJ1-2; there is no confident call for the D gene. Trimming removed 5 bases from V and 3 bases from J, leaving 16 bases between the germline ends. The CDR3 numbers 15 residues from cysteine through phenylalanine. Only the CDR3 DNA is retained, 45 bases long and in frame from the first base. The germline V gene specifies MDHEN as CDR1 and SYDVKM as CDR2.